What follows are 23 T cell receptor beta chains derived from one specimen sequenced in a study of T-cell memory formation after mild COVID-19. TCRdb re-called the 5' RACE reads with MiXCR, one entry per CDR3 protein. This repertoire shows about 110,000 distinct CDR3 sequences, under 15% found once; its top ten account for around two fifths. The sample comprised PBMCs or a T cell subset sorted from them (not recorded which). Receptors were obtained from a young man who had mild COVID-19 (a few samples of this study predate the infection). Cell type and time point are not known.

This clonotype was observed a handful of times. The V and J genes are TRBV4-1 and TRBJ1-1; D gene ambiguous. The CDR3 spans 15 residues. The V end was cut by 2 bases, the J end by 5 bases, with 15 bases between. Germline V gene sequence: CDR1 MGHRA, CDR2 YSYEKL. The CDR3 region has the DNA TGCGCCAGCAGCCAATCCCGGCGAGGTAGGACTGAAGCTTTCTTT. Its translation: CASSQSRRGRTEAFF.

This rearrangement joins TRBV20-1 to TRBJ2-3; D unresolved. Between the trimmed V and J ends, which lost 5 bases and 3 bases, there was a span of 9 bases. This CDR3 contains 12 residues. Germline lookup yields CDR1 DFQATT and CDR2 SNEGSKA (reference sequence). Here the CDR3 DNA reads TGCAGTGCTTCACAGATAACAGATACGCAGTATTTT. This translates into CSASQITDTQYF.

The genes are TRBV10-2 and TRBJ1-2, with 7 bases matching TRBD1. Trimming cost V 2 bases and J 1 base; bases outside gene matches: 1. The germline gives CDR1 WSHSY, CDR2 SAAADI. This CDR3 has 14 amino acids. For the CDR3, the DNA is TGCGCCAGCAGTGAGCCAGGGGGTAACTATGGCTACACCTTC. It codes for CASSEPGGNYGYTF.

The chain employs TRBV4-3 and TRBJ1-2; 10 nucleotides align to TRBD1. The trim removed 3 bases at V and 5 bases at J, leaving 0 bases unmatched. This CDR3 contains 13 residues. The germline CDR1 and CDR2 sequences are LGHNA and YSLEER. The CDR3 sequence is CASSQGQGYGYTF. Here the CDR3 DNA reads TGCGCCAGCAGCCAGGGACAGGGGTATGGCTACACCTTC.

CDR3 nucleotides: TGTGCCAGCAGTTACTCGACCGGGTACTATGGCTACACCTTC. As protein: CASSYSTGYYGYTF. This chain joins TRBV6-2 or TRBV6-3 and TRBJ1-2; no clear D. V was shortened by 0 bases and J by 3 bases, with 8 bases between the two germline ends. The CDR3 length is 14 residues. The germline CDR1 and CDR2 sequences are MNHEY and SVGEGT.

V usage is TRBV27 and J usage is TRBJ2-7; TRBD2 matches at 11 bases. The junction had 8 bases not matched to a gene; V was cut back by 6 bases and J by 4 bases. The V gene's germline CDR1 is MNHEY and CDR2 SMNVEV (reference sequence). This CDR3 is built from 15 residues. The CDR3: CASRRPGLAVYEQYF. CDR3 DNA: TGTGCCAGCAGGCGGCCGGGACTAGCGGTGTACGAGCAGTACTTC.

This clonotype was detected many times. This chain joins TRBV6-6 and TRBJ1-2; D gene uncertain. The V and J ends lost 5 bases and 0 bases respectively, with 13 bases between them. CDR1 is MNHNY, CDR2 SVGAGI, per germline (reference sequence). This CDR3 comprises 15 residues. The CDR3 DNA reads as TGTGCCAGCAGTGATAGGGTTCGGACTAACTATGGCTACACCTTC. This sequence encodes CASSDRVRTNYGYTF.

This clonotype was seen more than once but under ten times. The V and J genes are TRBV4-3 and TRBJ2-1; 7 bases align to TRBD2. After removal of 1 base from V and 14 bases from J, the junction contained 8 bases not matched to a gene. The length of the CDR3 is 13 residues. Per the germline V gene, CDR1 is LGHNA and CDR2 is YSLEER. The CDR3: CASSQGTRLRKFF. CDR3 bases: TGCGCCAGCAGCCAAGGGACTAGACTTCGGAAGTTCTTC.

The table lists this clonotype with a few counts. The gene calls are TRBV7-9 and TRBJ2-1, with no clear D. Germline V CDR1 and CDR2: SEHNR, FQNEAQ (reference sequence). The CDR3 has 12 residues. V was clipped by 5 bases and J by 4 bases, with 6 bases between them. This chain's CDR3 is CASSRRYNEQFF. The CDR3, as DNA: TGTGCCAGCAGCCGGCGATACAATGAGCAGTTCTTC.

In this sample, this clonotype turned up a few times. CDR3 sequence: CASGGGFGKNIQYF. CDR3 coding DNA: TGCGCCAGCGGGGGCGGGTTCGGCAAAAACATTCAGTACTTC. V gene TRBV4-1 combines with J gene TRBJ2-4; D is possibly TRBD1 (6 bases). There are 14 residues in the CDR3. Germline V gene data show CDR1 as MGHRA and CDR2 as YSYEKL. Deletions cut 8 bases from V and 3 bases from J, with 14 bases between.

A remark on this clonotype: The germline gene is not matched at one end of the junction; a read error may be the cause. The chain links TRBV7-7 to TRBJ2-7, with D perhaps TRBD2 (6 bases). Germline V lookup: CDR1 SSHAT, CDR2 FNYEAQ (reference sequence). The CDR3 is 13 amino acids. In DNA, the CDR3 is TGTGCTAGCAGCCCCCCGGGACTCGAGGAGCAGTACTTC. Translation gives CASSPPGLEEQYF.

This clonotype was found a few times. The chain carries TRBV9 and TRBJ2-2, with 15 bases lining up with TRBD2. Germline assignment: CDR1 SGDLS and CDR2 YYNGEE. J gave up 7 bases and V 4 bases, and 5 bases lay outside the gene matches. CDR3 length: 16 residues. CDR3 sequence: CASSLGTSGGIGELFF. The CDR3 DNA reads as TGTGCCAGCAGCCTCGGGACTAGCGGGGGGATCGGGGAGCTGTTTTTT.

A few counts support this clonotype. The V call is TRBV3-1, the J call TRBJ1-1; tentative D call: TRBD1 (6 bases). Trimming pared 4 bases from V and 2 bases from J, leaving 14 bases between. The CDR3 contains 15 residues. Germline-derived CDR1 and CDR2 are LGHDT and YNNKEL (reference sequence). CDR3 bases: TGTGCCAGCAGCCCTCAGGGGAGGTACAACACTGAAGCTTTCTTT. Protein product: CASSPQGRYNTEAFF.

Here the CDR3 reads CASTTLGSNTEAFF. The CDR3 nucleotides read TGCGCCAGCACTACTCTGGGGTCGAACACTGAAGCTTTCTTT. The V and J genes are TRBV5-1 and TRBJ1-1; D is unresolved. This CDR3 contains 14 residues. The V gene lost 6 bases and the J gene lost 1 base, with 13 bases spanning the gap. Germline lookup yields CDR1 SGHRS and CDR2 YFSETQ.

The chain uses TRBV28 and TRBJ1-6; 7 bases line up with TRBD1. Trimming removed 10 bases from V and 4 bases from J; junction bases left unmatched: 16. CDR3 length: 17 residues. Germline V gives CDR1 MDHEN, CDR2 SYDVKM. CDR3 sequence reads: CATLYSRDRFYNSPLHF. The CDR3 bases are TGTGCCACCTTATACTCCCGGGACAGATTTTATAATTCACCCCTCCACTTT. Supplemented by reference TRBV28 and TRBJ1-6, the full variable domain reads DVKVTQSSRYLVKRTGEKVFLECVQDMDHENMFWYRQDPGLGLRLIYFSYDVKMKEKGDIPEGYSVSREKKERFSLILESASTNQTSMYLCATLYSRDRFYNSPLHFGNGTRLTVT.

The chain joins TRBV7-9 to TRBJ2-2; possible D gene TRBD1, 6 bases. The CDR3 has 14 amino acids. V lost 3 bases and J 6 bases, leaving 11 bases between the germline ends. In germline, CDR1 is SEHNR, CDR2 FQNEAQ (reference sequence). The CDR3 spells CASSFSGQPGELFF. The CDR3, as DNA: TGTGCCAGCAGCTTTTCCGGACAGCCCGGGGAGCTGTTTTTT.

The V and J genes are TRBV2 and TRBJ1-1; 7 nucleotides match TRBD1. The CDR3 has 17 amino acids. The V and J ends lost 7 bases and 0 bases, in that order; junction bases with no gene match: 14. Germline V gene sequence: CDR1 SNHLY, CDR2 FYNNEI. CDR3 sequence (DNA): TGTGCCAGCATACGCAACCCGGGACAGATCTTGAACACTGAAGCTTTCTTT. This encodes CASIRNPGQILNTEAFF.

The chain employs TRBV4-3 and TRBJ2-1; D possibly corresponds to TRBD1 (7 bases). Trimming cost V 0 bases and J 8 bases, with 14 bases left between them. Per the germline V gene, CDR1 is LGHNA and CDR2 is YSLEER. The CDR3 covers 15 residues. Written as DNA, the CDR3 is TGCGCCAGCAGCCAAGATAGGAGGGGGCACGATGAGCAGTTCTTC. Its translation: CASSQDRRGHDEQFF.

This chain uses TRBV12-5 with TRBJ2-2; TRBD1 matches at 7 bases. The CDR3 sequence is 17 residues long. Trimming at V came to 3 bases and at J to 1 base, leaving 8 bases not matched to a gene. Germline CDR1 is LGHNT and CDR2 is FRNRAP. CDR3 nucleotides: TGTGCTAGTGGTTTCTACCTCGACAGGGAGAACACCGGGGAGCTGTTTTTT. As protein: CASGFYLDRENTGELFF.

A few counts support this clonotype. The CDR3 nucleotides read TGTGCCAGCAGCTTAGGTGCGGCGACCTACGAGCAGTACTTC. Translating gives CASSLGAATYEQYF. V and J are TRBV7-2 and TRBJ2-7; no reliable D call. V was clipped by 1 base and J by 2 bases, with 9 bases between them. CDR3 size: 14 residues. CDR1 and CDR2 from the germline V gene are SGHTA and FQGNSA.

This clonotype was counted a few times. This chain connects TRBV7-9 to TRBJ2-5; 7 positions agree with TRBD1. CDR1 is SEHNR and CDR2 is FQNEAQ in the germline V gene (reference sequence). The junction had 11 bases not matched to a gene; V was cut back by 4 bases and J by 3 bases. This CDR3 has 16 residues. CDR3 coding DNA: TGTGCCAGCAGCTGGCAGACAGGGCGGAGGAAAGAGACCCAGTACTTC. It encodes CASSWQTGRRKETQYF. Combining the CDR3 with reference TRBV7-9 and TRBJ2-5 gives the whole variable domain DTGVSQNPRHKITKRGQNVTFRCDPISEHNRLYWYRQTLGQGPEFLTYFQNEAQLEKSRLLSDRFSAERPKGSFSTLEIQRTEQGDSAMYLCASSWQTGRRKETQYFGPGTRLLVL.

This clonotype has more than one count but fewer than ten. The V call is TRBV7-9, the J call TRBJ1-5, with unresolved D. CDR3 length equals 13 residues. Germline CDR1 SEHNR, CDR2 FQNEAQ (reference sequence). The V gene lost 3 bases and the J gene lost 4 bases, with 7 bases spanning the gap. This CDR3 reads CASSLGRNQPQHF. The CDR3 coding sequence is TGTGCCAGCAGCTTGGGGAGAAATCAGCCCCAGCATTTT.

This clonotype was seen ten or more times. J is TRBJ1-5 and V is TRBV3-2. TRBV3-2 is classified as a pseudogene. This CDR3 comprises 12 residues. For the CDR3, the DNA is TGTGCCAGCAGCCAAGACAATCAGCCCCAGCATTTT. The encoded protein is CASSQDNQPQHF.